This entry lists 32 T cell receptor beta chains sequenced from one sample in a study of blood T cell repertoires in COVID-19. Using immunoSEQ multiplex PCR, the repertoire was profiled, and TCRdb retains in-frame clones only, with some absent. The repertoire holds over 70,000 clones, 70% to 85% seen once, with about 6.4% in the top ten. The source material was peripheral blood. These receptors all stem from a man between 65 and 80 years old with acute or convalescent COVID-19.

The V call is TRBV25-1, the J call TRBJ2-1, with 8 positions matching TRBD2. From germline, CDR1 is MGHDK and CDR2 SYGVNS. CDR3 length: 15 residues. V lost 3 bases, J lost 3 bases, and 4 bases stayed unmatched. The CDR3 sequence is CASSESGGGYNEQFF. The CDR3 nucleotides read TGTGCCAGCAGTGAGTCCGGGGGGGGCTACAATGAGCAGTTCTTC. The variable domain in full, completed from reference TRBV25-1 and TRBJ2-1, reads EADIYQTPRYLVIGTGKKITLECSQTMGHDKMYWYQQDPGMELHLIHYSYGVNSTEKGDLSSESTVSRIRTEHFPLTLESARPSHTSQYLCASSESGGGYNEQFFGPGTRLTVL.

The chain employs TRBV5-1 and TRBJ1-1; possible D gene TRBD1, 5 bases. Trimming pared 5 bases from V and 3 bases from J, leaving 20 bases between. CDR1 SGHRS and CDR2 YFSETQ come from the germline V gene. CDR3 length: 16 amino acids. CDR3: CASSDGGFGLYTEAFF. The DNA of the CDR3 is TGCGCCAGCAGTGACGGGGGGTTTGGTTTGTACACTGAAGCTTTCTTT.

V usage is TRBV5-5 and J usage is TRBJ2-1; 9 nucleotides agree with TRBD2. Germline loops: CDR1 SGHKS, CDR2 YYEKEE (reference sequence). The CDR3 sequence is 16 residues long. The V segment lost 4 bases and the J segment 2 bases; nucleotides outside the gene matches: 7. The CDR3 loop reads CASSPGLAPPYNEQFF. Here the CDR3 DNA reads TGTGCCAGCAGCCCGGGACTAGCCCCCCCCTACAATGAGCAGTTCTTC.

The rearrangement links TRBV7-3 to TRBJ2-3; possible D gene TRBD2, 5 bases. This CDR3 is 15 amino acids long. V was cut by 0 bases and J by 4 bases, with 11 bases left in between. Germline-derived CDR1 and CDR2 are SGHTA and FQGTGA. The CDR3, as DNA: TGTGCCAGCAGCTTAACGAGGGAGTCGTCAGATACGCAGTATTTT. Its translation: CASSLTRESSDTQYF.

The chain has TRBV5-1 and TRBJ2-3, with 8 bases matching TRBD2. This CDR3 is 16 amino acids long. The trim removed 0 bases at V and 4 bases at J, leaving 7 bases unmatched. From germline, CDR1 is SGHRS and CDR2 YFSETQ. CDR3 sequence reads: CASSLGAGAMSDTQYF. CDR3 DNA: TGCGCCAGCAGCTTGGGAGCGGGGGCCATGTCAGATACGCAGTATTTT. Together with reference TRBV5-1 and TRBJ2-3, the CDR3 gives the full variable domain: KAGVTQTPRYLIKTRGQQVTLSCSPISGHRSVSWYQQTPGQGLQFLFEYFSETQRNKGNFPGRFSGRQFSNSRSEMNVSTLELGDSALYLCASSLGAGAMSDTQYFGPGTRLTVL.

In its sample, this clone was seen a few times. In DNA form, the CDR3 reads TGCGCCAGCAGCCAAGACGATGCGTCCATAGCGGGAGCGTACGAGCAGTACTTC. This gives the protein CASSQDDASIAGAYEQYF. The chain combines TRBV4-1 with TRBJ2-7; TRBD2 matches at 9 bases. The V gene's germline CDR1 is MGHRA and CDR2 YSYEKL. The CDR3 is 18 residues long. V was pared by 0 bases and J by 4 bases, with 13 bases of the junction left unmatched.

This clone was counted a few times. This chain uses TRBV7-8 with TRBJ1-2, with D possibly being TRBD1 (5 bases). V lost 8 bases and J lost 1, with 11 bases in between. The CDR3 runs 13 residues. From germline, CDR1 is SGHVS and CDR2 FQNEAQ. CDR3 region: CASGEQDNYGYTF. CDR3 sequence (DNA): TGTGCCAGCGGGGAACAGGATAACTATGGCTACACCTTC.

This sequence joins TRBV5-1 and TRBJ2-7; D unresolved. Germline loops: CDR1 SGHRS, CDR2 YFSETQ. The CDR3 runs to 15 residues. The ends were cut back, 0 bases at V and 2 bases at J, with 12 bases in the middle. The CDR3 sequence: CASSLVRYVAYEQYV. In DNA, the CDR3 is TGCGCCAGCAGCTTGGTCAGGTACGTCGCCTACGAGCAGTACGTC.

This clone was counted once. The chain uses TRBV28 and TRBJ1-5, with D tentatively TRBD1 (6 bases). Germline CDR1 reads MDHEN; CDR2 reads SYDVKM. The CDR3 is 15 residues long. The V gene lost 6 bases and the J gene lost 2 bases, with 14 bases spanning the gap. CDR3 nucleotide sequence: TGTGCCAGCAGCCCAGGGGTCGTTCGCAATCAGCCCCAGCATTTT. Its translation is CASSPGVVRNQPQHF.

J is TRBJ1-5 and V is TRBV6-5, with D maybe TRBD1 (6 bases). This CDR3 comprises 14 residues. Trimming pared 0 bases from V and 7 bases from J, leaving 10 bases between. Germline V gene data show CDR1 as MNHEY and CDR2 as SVGAGI. As DNA, the CDR3 is TGTGCCAGCAGTTACTCACAGGGTCAACAGCCCCAGCATTTT. It codes for CASSYSQGQQPQHF.

The rearrangement joins TRBV5-1 to TRBJ2-5; D is possibly TRBD1 (5 bases). CDR3 length: 14 amino acids. The ends were cut back, 1 base at V and 3 bases at J, with 10 bases in the middle. Germline lookup yields CDR1 SGHRS and CDR2 YFSETQ. This CDR3 is CASSLPQGEETQYF. In nucleotides, the CDR3 is TGCGCCAGCAGCTTGCCCCAGGGTGAAGAGACCCAGTACTTC. The full variable domain, completed using reference TRBV5-1 and TRBJ2-5, is KAGVTQTPRYLIKTRGQQVTLSCSPISGHRSVSWYQQTPGQGLQFLFEYFSETQRNKGNFPGRFSGRQFSNSRSEMNVSTLELGDSALYLCASSLPQGEETQYFGPGTRLLVL.

This clone appeared once. The genes are TRBV19 and TRBJ1-5, with 7 bases that match TRBD1. The CDR3 totals 20 residues. CDR1 LNHDA and CDR2 SQIVND come from the germline V gene (reference sequence). V gave up 4 bases and J gave up 0 bases; unmatched junction bases: 18. The CDR3 here is CASSKEGPGTVIYSNQPQHF. CDR3 bases: TGTGCCAGTAGTAAGGAGGGCCCCGGGACAGTTATTTATAGCAATCAGCCCCAGCATTTT.

The CDR3: CAISEGLAGSSYEQYV. The CDR3 nucleotides read TGTGCCATCAGTGAGGGACTAGCGGGGAGCTCCTACGAGCAGTACGTC. The chain has TRBV10-3 and TRBJ2-7; 12 bases map to TRBD2. V lost 2 bases and J lost 0; bases outside the gene matches: 2. CDR3 length: 16 amino acids. Germline CDR1 reads ENHRY; CDR2 reads SYGVKD.

This clone was seen a single time. J is TRBJ2-2 and V is TRBV7-7, with a tentative D call TRBD2 (6 bases). Per the germline V gene, CDR1 is SSHAT and CDR2 is FNYEAQ (reference sequence). CDR3 length: 14 amino acids. V was cut by 5 bases and J by 2 bases, with 9 bases left in between. The CDR3, as DNA: TGTGCCAGCAGCCCGGGACTTAACACCGGGGAGCTGTTTTTT. This codes for CASSPGLNTGELFF.

This chain links TRBV10-2 with TRBJ1-1; 9 bases agree with TRBD1. The CDR3 loop spans 13 amino acids. J gave up 2 bases and V 8 bases, and 3 bases lay outside the gene matches. Germline loops: CDR1 WSHSY, CDR2 SAAADI. In DNA form, the CDR3 reads TGCGCCAGCCAGGACAGGGGAAACACTGAAGCTTTCTTT. Amino acid sequence: CASQDRGNTEAFF.

The V gene is TRBV28, the J gene TRBJ2-1, with TRBD2 matching over 9 bases. The CDR3 is 16 residues long. CDR1 MDHEN and CDR2 SYDVKM come from the germline V gene. After removal of 3 bases from V and 7 bases from J, the junction contained 10 bases not matched to a gene. The CDR3 loop is CASSFGSGSFLNEQFF. In DNA form, the CDR3 reads TGTGCCAGCAGTTTCGGTAGCGGGAGTTTTTTAAATGAGCAGTTCTTC.

The V gene is TRBV5-4, the J gene TRBJ1-1, with TRBD1 as a possible D gene (6 bases). The CDR3 spans 12 residues. Germline V lookup: CDR1 SGHNT, CDR2 YYREEE (reference sequence). Trimming left V 3 bases short and J 4 bases short, with 7 bases between. The CDR3 loop reads CASSSQGTEAFF. In nucleotides, the CDR3 is TGTGCCAGCAGCTCACAGGGCACTGAAGCTTTCTTT.

The chain links TRBV27 to TRBJ2-7; TRBD1 aligns across 7 bases. The CDR3 spans 15 residues. V shed 4 bases and J 2 bases; nucleotides not matched to a gene: 8. Germline V gene lookup returns CDR1 MNHEY and CDR2 SMNVEV (reference sequence). The chain's CDR3 is CASSSTGTATYEQYF. CDR3 DNA: TGTGCCAGCAGTTCTACCGGGACAGCCACCTACGAGCAGTACTTC.

The chain joins TRBV6-6 to TRBJ1-1; 8 positions agree with TRBD1. Germline CDR1 reads MNHNY; CDR2 reads SVGAGI (reference sequence). The J segment lost 5 bases and the V segment lost 0 bases, leaving 5 bases of the junction unmatched. The CDR3 length is 15 residues. The CDR3 protein is CASSYSRDRGTEAFF. The CDR3 DNA sequence: TGTGCCAGCAGTTACTCGAGAGACAGGGGAACTGAAGCTTTCTTT.

The chain has TRBV28 and TRBJ1-1, with TRBD1 matching 8 bases. There are 15 residues in the CDR3. Germline V gene sequence: CDR1 MDHEN, CDR2 SYDVKM. The ends lost 3 bases at V and 8 bases at J; junction bases unmatched: 11. For the CDR3, the DNA is TGTGCCAGCAGTTTCCACTGGAGCCGGGACAGGGAAGCTTTCTTT. Its protein product is CASSFHWSRDREAFF.

The V call is TRBV6-5, the J call TRBJ2-2; maybe TRBD2 (6 bases). The CDR3 length is 15 residues. V lost 2 bases, J lost 6 bases, and 13 bases lay in between. The V gene's germline CDR1 is MNHEY and CDR2 SVGAGI. CDR3 in DNA: TGTGCCAGCAGTTACGGGGGGTATTTGGCCGGGGAGCTGTTTTTT. Protein: CASSYGGYLAGELFF.

The CDR3 loop is CASSLGSQFTQYF. The CDR3 region has the DNA TGTGCCAGCAGCTTGGGGTCACAATTTACGCAGTATTTT. The chain links TRBV5-6 to TRBJ2-3, with D unclear. The germline V and J ends were trimmed by 0 bases and 8 bases, with 10 bases remaining between them. The CDR3 loop spans 13 amino acids. The V gene's germline CDR1 is SGHDT and CDR2 YYEEEE.

The V gene is TRBV5-1, the J gene TRBJ1-1, with a possible D match to TRBD1 (5 bases). Germline values: CDR1 SGHRS, CDR2 YFSETQ. Trimming took 0 bases from V and 0 from J, leaving 9 bases between them. The CDR3 is made up of 15 amino acids. The CDR3 nucleotides are TGCGCCAGCAGCTTGGCAGGGTTCATGAACACTGAAGCTTTCTTT. Protein product: CASSLAGFMNTEAFF.

The chain uses TRBV28 and TRBJ1-5, with a weak D call TRBD1 (5 bases). CDR3 length: 15 amino acids. V shed 5 bases and J shed 2 bases, with 13 bases lying between them. Germline V gene sequence: CDR1 MDHEN, CDR2 SYDVKM. For the CDR3, the DNA is TGTGCCAGCAGTATGGACGGCAGGGGCAATCAGCCCCAGCATTTT. Translation: CASSMDGRGNQPQHF.

The chain carries TRBV19 and TRBJ1-6; D possibly corresponds to TRBD1 (6 bases). Trimming removed 3 bases at V and 4 bases at J, with 10 bases between. The germline CDR1 and CDR2 sequences are LNHDA and SQIVND (reference sequence). The CDR3 is 15 residues long. CDR3 protein: CASSMRTDYNSPLHF. DNA of the CDR3: TGTGCCAGTAGTATGAGGACAGATTATAATTCACCCCTCCACTTT.

V and J are TRBV11-3 and TRBJ2-1, with TRBD1 identical over 10 bases. This CDR3 comprises 16 residues. The germline V gene has CDR1 SGHNT and CDR2 YENEEA. V lost 4 bases, J lost 8 bases, and 11 bases stayed unmatched. CDR3 in DNA: TGTGCCAGCAGCTCGACAGGGGGCAAGGTTAACGATGAGCAGTTCTTC. Translating it yields CASSSTGGKVNDEQFF. Based on the CDR3 plus reference TRBV11-3 and TRBJ2-1, the full variable domain is EAGVVQSPRYKIIEKKQPVAFWCNPISGHNTLYWYLQNLGQGPELLIRYENEEAVDDSQLPKDRFSAERLKGVDSTLKIQPAELGDSAVYLCASSSTGGKVNDEQFFGPGTRLTVL.

This clone has more than one count but fewer than ten. The chain has TRBV6-5 and TRBJ1-1; a possible D gene is TRBD1 (5 bases). Trimming left V 2 bases short and J 3 bases short, with 13 bases between. The germline V gene encodes CDR1 MNHEY and CDR2 SVGAGI. The CDR3 spans 15 residues. The CDR3 DNA is TGTGCCAGCAGTTACAGGTTGCAGGGCCACACTGAAGCTTTCTTT. This codes for CASSYRLQGHTEAFF.

The genes are TRBV2 and TRBJ1-2; weak D call: TRBD1 (6 bases). This CDR3 is built from 13 residues. V gave up 3 bases and J gave up 2 bases, with 7 bases separating them. Looked up from germline, CDR1 is SNHLY and CDR2 is FYNNEI. The CDR3 region has the DNA TGTGCCAGCAGTGAGCAGGGGAACTATGGCTACACCTTC. Translation: CASSEQGNYGYTF.

The V gene is TRBV9, the J gene TRBJ2-1; 9 bases are shared with TRBD2. V trimming: 0 bases; J trimming: 13 bases; junction bases outside the gene matches: 8. CDR3 size: 14 residues. Germline loops: CDR1 SGDLS, CDR2 YYNGEE. The CDR3 region has the DNA TGTGCCAGCAGCGTAGTTAGTAGCGGGGGCCCCCAGTTCTTC. This gives the protein CASSVVSSGGPQFF.

The J gene is TRBJ2-2, the V gene TRBV7-3, with D unresolved. V lost 5 bases, J lost 2 bases, and 12 bases lay in between. Looked up from germline, CDR1 is SGHTA and CDR2 is FQGTGA. This CDR3 has 15 residues. CDR3 DNA: TGTGCCAGCAGCGTAGGTGCAGGAAACACCGGGGAGCTGTTTTTT. This codes for CASSVGAGNTGELFF.

This rearrangement joins TRBV27 to TRBJ2-7; the D gene is possibly TRBD1 (6 bases). CDR3 length equals 15 residues. The ends were cut back, 4 bases at V and 4 bases at J, with 17 bases in the middle. Germline V gene sequence: CDR1 MNHEY, CDR2 SMNVEV (reference sequence). This chain's CDR3 is CASSSPRQGMYEQYF. CDR3 DNA: TGTGCCAGCAGTTCCCCGCGCCAGGGGATGTACGAGCAGTACTTC.

V gene TRBV5-1 combines with J gene TRBJ2-3; 9 positions agree with TRBD1. Germline trimming cut 2 bases from V and 3 bases from J; bases unmatched to any gene: 4. The germline CDR1 and CDR2 sequences are SGHRS and YFSETQ. The CDR3 spans 15 residues. The CDR3 DNA sequence: TGCGCCAGCAGCTTCGGACAGGGGAGGACAGATACGCAGTATTTT. It is translated as CASSFGQGRTDTQYF.